This T cell receptor beta chain stems from a study of Ad26.COV2.S vaccination and SARS-CoV-2 variants. Overall study context: Ad26.COV2.S given intramuscularly, once or twice 56 days apart.

Treatment indicated: 19 received Ad26.COV2.S at low or high dose, single or two shots; 5 received placebo; per-sample allocation not given. Sampling occurred on day 63 after the first vaccine or placebo injection. Adults aged 18-55 years in Boston included the donor. TCRdb keeps only in-frame clones here, not all; method: immunoSEQ multiplex PCR. This sample has about 400,000 clones, with about nine tenths found just once. Study-wide results and caveats: Vaccine recipients posted higher spike-specific TCR breadth than their placebo counterparts.

Of note for this clone: The antigen is unknown.

The sequences come from peripheral blood, collected in a trial of Ad26.COV2.S vaccine versus placebo. The TCR originated in a person between 18 and 60 years old who received the Ad26.COV2.S COVID-19 vaccine or a placebo.

The CDR3: CAWTRTRDSTHSYNEQFF. CDR3 coding DNA: TGTGCCTGGACTCGAACCCGGGACAGCACACATTCCTACAATGAGCAGTTCTTC. V gene TRBV30 combines with J gene TRBJ2-1; 7 nucleotides line up with TRBD1. This CDR3 is built from 18 residues. Germline CDR1 is GTSNPN and CDR2 is SVGIG (reference sequence). V gave up 4 bases and J gave up 1 base; unmatched junction bases: 16.